Each of the 11 T cell receptor beta chains below was sequenced from the same sample in a study of blood T cell repertoires in COVID-19. Here immunoSEQ multiplex PCR was the method, and the copy in TCRdb shows in-frame clones only, minus some. The sample has approximately 200,000 clones; around 87% are singletons. The sequenced sample was PBMCs or T cells enriched from blood (not recorded which). The receptors come from a woman aged 18-29 years in a cohort exposed to, infected with or recovered from COVID-19 (not recorded which).

The gene calls are TRBV30 and TRBJ1-1, with D perhaps matching TRBD1 (6 bases). From germline, CDR1 is GTSNPN and CDR2 SVGIG (reference sequence). Trimming took off 2 bases at V and 1 base at J, with 11 bases between the two ends. The CDR3 is made up of 14 amino acids. CDR3 region: CAWSLGHQNTEAFF. For the CDR3, the DNA is TGTGCCTGGAGTCTGGGACACCAGAACACTGAAGCTTTCTTT. Full variable domain (remainder filled in from reference TRBV30 and TRBJ1-1): SQTIHQWPATLVQPVGSPLSLECTVEGTSNPNLYWYRQAAGRGLQLLFYSVGIGQISSEVPQNLSASRPQDRQFILSSKKLLLSDSGFYLCAWSLGHQNTEAFFGQGTRLTVV.

J is TRBJ2-1 and V is TRBV2, with TRBD1 matching 9 bases. V shed 2 bases, J shed 6 bases, and the junction held 5 bases outside the gene matches. The CDR3 sequence is 15 residues long. Germline lookup yields CDR1 SNHLY and CDR2 FYNNEI. In DNA form, the CDR3 reads TGTGCCAGCAGTGAAAGGGGACAGGGAATCAATGAGCAGTTCTTC. Translation: CASSERGQGINEQFF.

J is TRBJ2-3 and V is TRBV19; 14 positions agree with TRBD2. From germline, CDR1 is LNHDA and CDR2 SQIVND (reference sequence). The CDR3 runs to 18 residues. Losses at the gene ends were 2 bases for V and 6 bases for J; bases not matched to a gene: 10. CDR3 coding DNA: TGTGCCAGTAGTATAACCCTGACTAGCGGGGGGGCCTGGGATACGCAGTATTTT. It yields the protein CASSITLTSGGAWDTQYF.

V and J are TRBV6-1 and TRBJ1-5; maybe TRBD1 (6 bases). The length of the CDR3 is 15 residues. V dropped 3 bases and J dropped 4 bases, with 13 bases sitting between them. Germline-derived CDR1 and CDR2 are MNHNS and SASEGT. CDR3 region: CASSENPGVNQPQHF. The CDR3 DNA reads as TGTGCCAGCAGTGAGAATCCAGGGGTAAATCAGCCCCAGCATTTT.

The chain carries TRBV2 and TRBJ2-1; possibly TRBD2 for D (5 bases). In germline, CDR1 is SNHLY, CDR2 FYNNEI. The V and J ends lost 7 bases and 8 bases respectively, with 9 bases between them. CDR3 length: 11 amino acids. CDR3 DNA sequence: TGTGCCAGCACGGGGTGGGATGAGCAGTTCTTC. Residues: CASTGWDEQFF.

The gene calls are TRBV3-1 (or the pseudogene TRBV3-2) and TRBJ2-3, with 9 nucleotides matching TRBD2. V dropped 2 bases and J dropped 5; count of bases not matched to a gene: 8. Germline V gene data show CDR1 as LGHDT and CDR2 as YNNKEL (reference sequence). There are 16 residues in the CDR3. CDR3 coding DNA: TGTGCCAGCAGCCAACGGCTAGCGGGGAGTAGAGATACGCAGTATTTT. Residues: CASSQRLAGSRDTQYF.

V is TRBV27 and J is TRBJ1-5, with a possible D match to TRBD1 (6 bases). Germline CDR1 and CDR2: MNHEY and SMNVEV (reference sequence). V was trimmed by 6 bases and J by 0 bases, leaving 21 bases between them. The CDR3 consists of 18 residues. In nucleotides, the CDR3 is TGTGCCAGCAGACCGGAAACAGGGTTCCCCGATAGCAATCAGCCCCAGCATTTT. It translates to CASRPETGFPDSNQPQHF.

V is TRBV7-3 and J is TRBJ2-1; no clear D. Between the trimmed V and J ends, which lost 6 bases and 0 bases, there was a span of 9 bases. Germline CDR1 and CDR2: SGHTA and FQGTGA. The CDR3 length is 14 residues. The CDR3 region has the DNA TGTGCCAGCAGTTCTAGTGTCTCCTACAATGAGCAGTTCTTC. Protein sequence: CASSSSVSYNEQFF.

The chain employs TRBV11-2 and TRBJ2-1, with 8 nucleotides matching TRBD1. The ends lost 5 bases at V and 5 bases at J; junction bases unmatched: 11. The germline gives CDR1 SGHAT, CDR2 FQNNGV. There are 16 residues in the CDR3. In DNA form, the CDR3 reads TGTGCCAGCAGCCTGTTTGGACAGGGATACGACAATGAGCAGTTCTTC. Amino acids: CASSLFGQGYDNEQFF.

The chain has TRBV2 and TRBJ1-2; tentative D call: TRBD1 (5 bases). The germline V gene encodes CDR1 SNHLY and CDR2 FYNNEI. With 8 bases removed from V and 5 bases from J, the gap between germline ends came to 15 bases. This CDR3 contains 13 residues. The CDR3 loop reads CASQQVPLYGYTF. The CDR3 nucleotides read TGTGCCAGCCAACAGGTGCCCTTGTATGGCTACACCTTC.

This chain connects TRBV5-8 to TRBJ2-2; D is unclear. Germline CDR1 SGHTS, CDR2 YDEGEE. This CDR3 is 11 amino acids long. V lost 4 bases to trimming and J lost 7 bases, with 5 bases between them. In DNA form, the CDR3 reads TGTGCCAGCAGCCCCCGCGGGGAGCTGTTTTTT. It yields the protein CASSPRGELFF. Filled out from reference TRBV5-8 and TRBJ2-2, the complete variable domain reads EAGVTQSPTHLIKTRGQQATLRCSPISGHTSVYWYQQALGLGLQFLLWYDEGEERNRGNFPPRFSGRQFPNYSSELNVNALELEDSALYLCASSPRGELFFGEGSRLTVL.